The next 5 T cell receptor beta chains were all read from a single sample in a study of control samples from healthy donors and cancer patients. The method was immunoSEQ multiplex PCR; TCRdb's version includes in-frame clones alone and lacks a portion of them. Of 110,000 to 150,000 clones in the sample, about 88% were seen once. Sequencing was done on a sample of blood. The receptors come from a woman in her thirties in good health.

This rearrangement joins TRBV6-5 to TRBJ1-1; D is perhaps TRBD1 (6 bases). V lost 5 bases to trimming and J lost 1 base, with 11 bases between them. Germline CDR1 is MNHEY and CDR2 is SVGAGI. The CDR3 runs 14 residues. CDR3 nucleotides: TGTGCCAGCAGTAGCCGGGGGGCGAACACTGAAGCTTTCTTT. It yields the protein CASSSRGANTEAFF.

The chain has TRBV28 and TRBJ1-6; possibly TRBD1 for D (6 bases). Germline CDR1 MDHEN, CDR2 SYDVKM. V lost 6 bases and J 10 bases, leaving 16 bases between the germline ends. The CDR3 runs 14 residues. The CDR3 reads CASSRAGDQSPLHF. The CDR3 bases are TGTGCCAGCAGCCGAGCAGGGGACCAATCACCCCTCCACTTT.

Only one count was recorded for this clone. The chain couples TRBV7-2 to TRBJ2-1; D possibly matches TRBD1 or TRBD2 (5 bases each). CDR1 SGHTA and CDR2 FQGNSA come from the germline V gene. V was pared by 6 bases and J by 9 bases, with 15 bases between. This CDR3 is built from 13 residues. The CDR3 bases are TGTGCCAGCAGTCCCAATACTAGGGGTGAGCAGTTCTTC. Translating it yields CASSPNTRGEQFF. Based on the CDR3 plus reference TRBV7-2 and TRBJ2-1, the full variable domain is GAGVSQSPSNKVTEKGKDVELRCDPISGHTALYWYRQSLGQGLEFLIYFQGNSAPDKSGLPSDRFSAERTGGSVSTLTIQRTQQEDSAVYLCASSPNTRGEQFFGPGTRLTVL.

V is TRBV9 and J is TRBJ2-3, with D unresolved. CDR3 size: 13 residues. Germline lookup yields CDR1 SGDLS and CDR2 YYNGEE. Between the trimmed V and J ends, which lost 1 base and 6 bases, there was a span of 9 bases. CDR3 in amino acids: CASSVQPGDTQYF. DNA for the CDR3: TGTGCCAGCAGCGTACAGCCTGGGGATACGCAGTATTTT.

J is TRBJ1-4 and V is TRBV7-9, with D possibly TRBD1 on 6 matching bases. V was cut by 1 base and J by 3 bases, with 15 bases left in between. The CDR3 sequence is 17 residues long. Germline assignment: CDR1 SEHNR and CDR2 FQNEAQ (reference sequence). The CDR3 region has the DNA TGTGCCAGCAGCTTAGTGCATGGCCAGGGGCCTAATGAAAAACTGTTTTTT. Translating gives CASSLVHGQGPNEKLFF.